What follows are 6 T cell receptor beta chains derived from one specimen sequenced in a study of T cell changes during pregnancy in multiple sclerosis. Only in-frame clones appear in the TCRdb table, and some are missing; sequencing was by immunoSEQ multiplex PCR. The sample comprises tens of thousands of clones, approximately 96% of which are singletons, and about 2.3% rests with the top ten. The sequences come from CD8+ T cells from peripheral blood mononuclear cells, collected after pregnancy. The receptors originated from a female donor with multiple sclerosis, enrolled in a pregnancy study.

This chain uses TRBV30 with TRBJ1-1; a weak D match, TRBD1 (5 bases). This CDR3 has 15 amino acids. Trimming removed 4 bases from V and 2 bases from J, with 17 bases in between. The germline gives CDR1 GTSNPN, CDR2 SVGIG (reference sequence). The CDR3, as DNA: TGTGCCTGGACCCCCATCGCGGGACTAAACACTGAAGCTTTCTTT. It translates to CAWTPIAGLNTEAFF.

The chain has TRBV28 and TRBJ2-5; 7 bases are shared with TRBD2. Germline CDR1 MDHEN, CDR2 SYDVKM. Trimming removed 7 bases from V and 1 base from J; junction bases left unmatched: 15. The CDR3 contains 17 residues. CDR3 loop: CASISEAGWGFQETQYF. The CDR3 DNA sequence: TGTGCCAGCATCTCTGAAGCGGGGTGGGGCTTCCAAGAGACCCAGTACTTC.

This chain joins TRBV5-1 and TRBJ2-7; 8 nucleotides agree with TRBD2. The ends lost 9 bases at V and 4 bases at J; junction bases unmatched: 12. Germline V gene sequence: CDR1 SGHRS, CDR2 YFSETQ. The CDR3 covers 14 residues. CDR3 sequence reads: CATSTGGISYEQYF. The CDR3 bases are TGCGCCACTTCGACGGGGGGGATATCTTACGAGCAGTACTTC.

The chain has TRBV27 and TRBJ2-1; 7 nucleotides agree with TRBD2. This CDR3 is 16 amino acids long. Germline CDR1 is MNHEY and CDR2 is SMNVEV (reference sequence). After removal of 4 bases from V and 1 base from J, the junction contained 7 bases not matched to a gene. The CDR3, as DNA: TGTGCCAGCAGTTACTCGGCGGGAGAGTCCTACAATGAGCAGTTCTTC. This translates into CASSYSAGESYNEQFF.

This chain connects TRBV5-1 to TRBJ2-7; D not certain. V was shortened by 0 bases and J by 2 bases, with 6 bases between the two germline ends. The CDR3 has 13 residues. Germline CDR1 is SGHRS and CDR2 is YFSETQ. The CDR3 coding sequence is TGCGCCAGCAGCTTGGATACAGCCTACGAGCAGTACTTC. Protein sequence: CASSLDTAYEQYF.

This clone appeared a single time. The rearrangement uses TRBV7-9 and TRBJ1-2; D is ambiguous. V dropped 2 bases and J dropped 3 bases, with 16 bases sitting between them. The CDR3 has 16 residues. The germline V gene encodes CDR1 SEHNR and CDR2 FQNEAQ (reference sequence). CDR3: CASSLPERTRDYGYTF. In nucleotides, the CDR3 is TGTGCCAGCAGCTTACCCGAGCGGACGCGAGACTATGGCTACACCTTC.